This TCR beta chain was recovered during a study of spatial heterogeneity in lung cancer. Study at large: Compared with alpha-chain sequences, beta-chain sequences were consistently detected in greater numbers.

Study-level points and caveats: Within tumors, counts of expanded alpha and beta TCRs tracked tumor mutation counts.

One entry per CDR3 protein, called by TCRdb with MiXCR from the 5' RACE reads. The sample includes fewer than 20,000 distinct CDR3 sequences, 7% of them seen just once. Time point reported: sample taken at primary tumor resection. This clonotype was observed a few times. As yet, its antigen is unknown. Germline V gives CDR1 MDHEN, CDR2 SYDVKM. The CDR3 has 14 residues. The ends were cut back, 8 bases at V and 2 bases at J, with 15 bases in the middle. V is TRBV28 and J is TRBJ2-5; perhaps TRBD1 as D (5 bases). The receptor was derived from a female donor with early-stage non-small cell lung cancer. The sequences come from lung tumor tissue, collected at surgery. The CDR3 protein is CASRSLTVQETQYF. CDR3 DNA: TGTGCCAGCCGATCCCTGACAGTACAAGAGACCCAGTACTTC.